This paragraph reports one TCR beta chain. What it recognizes is unknown. While the first cohort had 700 or so subjects, the donors belonged to the separate validation cohort of fewer than 150 subjects. The entry originates in a study of cytomegalovirus exposure and HLA in healthy donors. Study-level background: Later, an analysis reported that the approximately 120 validation repertoires had used the same platform as the approximately 660 first-cohort repertoires.

Assay: immunoSEQ multiplex PCR; the TCRdb copy retains only in-frame clones and omits some. The table records under 250,000 clones, over 80% of them present only once. Whole-study findings and limits: Reports described diagnosis of cytomegalovirus status by the classifier as highly specific and sensitive. Altogether, about 160 TCR beta chains were recorded as cytomegalovirus-associated.

Germline V lookup: CDR1 SGHNT, CDR2 YYREEE (reference sequence). CDR3 size: 16 residues. V was trimmed by 3 bases and J by 5 bases, leaving 19 bases between them. The chain recombines TRBV5-4 with TRBJ2-3, with D tentatively TRBD1 (6 bases). Sequencing was done on a sample of PBMCs. The receptor's source is a woman aged 18-29 years in good health and CMV-seronegative. CDR3 protein: CASSSPQAGVKDTQYF. The DNA for the CDR3 is TGTGCCAGCAGCTCTCCACAGGCAGGGGTAAAAGATACGCAGTATTTT.